This T cell receptor (beta chain) was identified during a study of beta chain features in type 1 diabetes. Study summary: All samples combined gave around 100,000,000 sorted cells for examination.

Study-wide results and limits: For Type 1 diabetes patients, all four CD4+ subsets carried TCRB CDR3s that were moderately but significantly shorter. Insertions were fewer and deletions more numerous at VDJ junctions in type 1 diabetes patients. TCRB repertoires of naive, central memory and Treg cells appeared more similar among patients than among healthy donors.

V lost 2 bases and J lost 6, with 8 bases in between. The CDR3 is 12 amino acids. The germline V gene has CDR1 MDHEN and CDR2 SYDVKM. Purity above 95% was achieved in all sorted populations. Investigators reverse transcribed all isolated RNA, so they sequenced expressed TCRB transcripts. The protocol was immunoSEQ multiplex PCR, while the TCRdb copy is restricted to in-frame clones and leaves out a portion. The sample carries some 160,000 clones, approximately 8.7% recorded once. Turning to this clone: Antigen unknown.

This chain connects TRBV28 to TRBJ2-7; D is ambiguous. This receptor was identified in a woman aged 30 to 39 with type 1 diabetes. The material sequenced was central memory CD4+ T cells from blood. CDR3 DNA sequence: TGTGCCAGCAGTTTAAAGAGCTCCGAGCAGTACTTC. Translation: CASSLKSSEQYF.